Sequencing of this T cell receptor beta chain was carried out in a study of CD8+ T cells in alopecia areata. The study, taken as a whole, reports: Normal-skin resident alphabeta T cells also appear among scalp sample sequences. Compared with mice, patients displayed less clear TCR sharing, possibly for HLA-related reasons. For lesional scalp, especially alopecia totalis/universalis, clonality was higher than in normal scalp.

The investigators collected lesional scalp punch biopsies and peripheral blood from alopecia areata patients. RNA, once extracted, was reverse transcribed into cDNA for use as the sequencing template. Repertoires were generated with immunoSEQ multiplex PCR, while TCRdb's copy carries only in-frame clones and drops some. The sample lists around 250,000 clones; 67% were seen once. CDR3 size: 13 residues. V was shortened by 7 bases and J by 4 bases, with 14 bases between the two germline ends. The germline V gene has CDR1 MNHEY and CDR2 SVGAGI. This clone was counted a single time. Antigen specificity is unknown.

This sample comprised CD4+ T cells sorted from blood, obtained at week 0. This TCR was recovered from a human donor with alopecia areata. The chain employs TRBV6-5 and TRBJ2-7; a possible D gene is TRBD2 (5 bases). The DNA of the CDR3 is TGTGCCAGCACCCGGATTCGGGGTTACGAGCAGTACTTC. Amino acid sequence: CASTRIRGYEQYF.